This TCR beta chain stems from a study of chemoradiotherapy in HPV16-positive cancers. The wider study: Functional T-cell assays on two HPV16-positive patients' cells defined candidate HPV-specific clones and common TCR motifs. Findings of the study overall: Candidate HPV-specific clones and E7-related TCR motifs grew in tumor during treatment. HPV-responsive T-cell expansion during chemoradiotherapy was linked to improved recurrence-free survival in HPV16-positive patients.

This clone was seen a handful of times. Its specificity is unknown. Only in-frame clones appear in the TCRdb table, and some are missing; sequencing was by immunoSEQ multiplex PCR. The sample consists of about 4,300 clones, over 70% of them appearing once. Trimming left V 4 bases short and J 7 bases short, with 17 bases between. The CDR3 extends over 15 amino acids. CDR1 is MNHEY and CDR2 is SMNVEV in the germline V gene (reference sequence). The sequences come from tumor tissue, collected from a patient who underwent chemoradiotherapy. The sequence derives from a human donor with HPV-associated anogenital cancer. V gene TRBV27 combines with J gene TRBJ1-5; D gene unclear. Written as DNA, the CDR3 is TGTGCCAGCAGTTCCCTGCCCGCCGGAGGGCAGCCCCAGCATTTT. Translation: CASSSLPAGGQPQHF.